This T cell receptor (beta chain) was profiled in a study of blood T cell repertoires in COVID-19. Method: immunoSEQ multiplex PCR; TCRdb's copy keeps in-frame clones and lacks some. The data show fewer than 100,000 clones, approximately 87% seen once. The source is a man older than 75 in a cohort sampled during active COVID-19. The sequencing input was peripheral blood.

The CDR3 here is CASSDRTGSNEKLFF. The CDR3 DNA reads TGTGCCAGCAGTGACCGGACAGGATCAAATGAAAAACTGTTTTTT. This sequence joins TRBV6-2 or TRBV6-3 and TRBJ1-4; 7 nucleotides agree with TRBD1. CDR3 length: 15 residues. Germline trimming cut 5 bases from V and 5 bases from J; bases unmatched to any gene: 8. From germline, CDR1 is MNHEY and CDR2 SVGEGT.